A single sample gave rise to the 10 T cell receptor beta chains below, sequenced in a study of cytomegalovirus exposure and HLA in healthy donors. In the PCR, 60 Vbeta and 13 Jbeta primers were used. Sequenced by immunoSEQ multiplex PCR; TCRdb stores in-frame clones only, minus some. The sample consists of under 140,000 clones, more than 65% of them appearing once. The source material was PBMCs. The source is a man aged 25-40 years in good health and CMV-seropositive.

This clone showed up just a few times. The chain recombines TRBV2 with TRBJ1-2; D is perhaps TRBD1 (5 bases). The CDR3 runs to 13 residues. Germline-derived CDR1 and CDR2 are SNHLY and FYNNEI. V lost 6 bases and J lost 1, with 9 bases in between. CDR3 in amino acids: CASSSDSNYGYTF. The CDR3 nucleotides read TGTGCCAGCAGCTCCGACAGTAACTATGGCTACACCTTC. The whole variable domain, filled in from reference TRBV2 and TRBJ1-2, reads EPEVTQTPSHQVTQMGQEVILRCVPISNHLYFYWYRQILGQKVEFLVSFYNNEISEKSEIFDDQFSVERPDGSNFTLKIRSTKLEDSAMYFCASSSDSNYGYTFGSGTRLTVV.

The chain carries TRBV4-1 and TRBJ2-1, with D possibly matching TRBD2 (6 bases). With 0 bases removed from V and 12 bases from J, the gap between germline ends came to 9 bases. The CDR3 is made up of 12 amino acids. Germline-derived CDR1 and CDR2 are MGHRA and YSYEKL. CDR3 amino acids: CASSQDWGGQFF. Written as DNA, the CDR3 is TGCGCCAGCAGCCAAGATTGGGGAGGGCAGTTCTTC.

CDR3 protein: CASSFAGVDTQYF. The CDR3 DNA is TGTGCCAGCAGCTTCGCAGGGGTTGATACGCAGTATTTT. The chain combines TRBV7-2 with TRBJ2-3; D may be TRBD1 (6 bases). In germline, CDR1 is SGHTA, CDR2 FQGNSA. CDR3 length equals 13 residues. The ends were cut back, 3 bases at V and 6 bases at J, with 10 bases in the middle.

This clone was seen a single time. This chain uses TRBV5-6 with TRBJ2-1; 10 nucleotides agree with TRBD2. Per the germline V gene, CDR1 is SGHDT and CDR2 is YYEEEE. Trimming took 7 bases from V and 4 from J; bases not matched to a gene: 8. The CDR3 spans 15 residues. CDR3: CASLISGGVYNEQFF. As DNA, the CDR3 is TGTGCCAGCCTAATAAGCGGGGGGGTATACAATGAGCAGTTCTTC. Complete variable domain (other parts from reference TRBV5-6 and TRBJ2-1): DAGVTQSPTHLIKTRGQQVTLRCSPKSGHDTVSWYQQALGQGPQFIFQYYEEEERQRGNFPDRFSGHQFPNYSSELNVNALLLGDSALYLCASLISGGVYNEQFFGPGTRLTVL.

This chain joins TRBV5-5 and TRBJ2-7, with TRBD2 matching 10 bases. The CDR3 contains 14 residues. The germline V gene has CDR1 SGHKS and CDR2 YYEKEE (reference sequence). The trim removed 4 bases at V and 5 bases at J, leaving 6 bases unmatched. CDR3 DNA sequence: TGTGCCAGCAGCCCGGGACTAGCGACCCACGAGCAGTACTTC. Translation gives CASSPGLATHEQYF.

This sequence joins TRBV5-1 and TRBJ1-1; TRBD1 might be the D (5 bases). This CDR3 is 15 amino acids long. Per the germline V gene, CDR1 is SGHRS and CDR2 is YFSETQ. Trimming stripped 4 bases from V and 0 bases from J, with 13 bases between. CDR3 bases: TGCGCCAGCAGCCTGCTGGGGCACTTGAACACTGAAGCTTTCTTT. Its translation is CASSLLGHLNTEAFF.

This clone has more than one count but fewer than ten. The rearrangement joins TRBV7-9 to TRBJ2-5; the D gene is possibly TRBD2 (6 bases). CDR3 length equals 13 residues. The V gene lost 3 bases and the J gene lost 4 bases, with 9 bases spanning the gap. Germline lookup yields CDR1 SEHNR and CDR2 FQNEAQ (reference sequence). The CDR3: CASSLGGIETQYF. CDR3 bases: TGTGCCAGCAGCTTGGGAGGAATAGAGACCCAGTACTTC.

V is TRBV30 and J is TRBJ2-2, with 7 bases matching TRBD2. V shed 7 bases and J 6 bases; nucleotides not matched to a gene: 8. Germline lookup yields CDR1 GTSNPN and CDR2 SVGIG (reference sequence). The CDR3 extends over 13 amino acids. The CDR3 coding sequence is TGTGCCTCTCTCCGGCGGGGGTCCGGGGAGCTGTTTTTT. Amino acids: CASLRRGSGELFF.

The rearrangement joins TRBV19 to TRBJ2-5, with TRBD1 matching over 7 bases. This CDR3 has 12 amino acids. Germline loops: CDR1 LNHDA, CDR2 SQIVND (reference sequence). With 6 bases clipped from V and 7 bases from J, the junction kept 5 bases outside the gene matches. The CDR3 DNA follows: TGTGCCAGTAGCGGACAGGATTGGACCCAGTACTTC. It translates to CASSGQDWTQYF.

The chain employs TRBV7-9 and TRBJ2-1; possible D gene TRBD2, 6 bases. Germline V gives CDR1 SEHNR, CDR2 FQNEAQ (reference sequence). V lost 1 base and J lost 8, with 12 bases in between. CDR3 size: 14 residues. This CDR3 reads CASSLDGGSDEQFF. The CDR3 region has the DNA TGTGCCAGCAGCTTAGATGGGGGGAGCGATGAGCAGTTCTTC.